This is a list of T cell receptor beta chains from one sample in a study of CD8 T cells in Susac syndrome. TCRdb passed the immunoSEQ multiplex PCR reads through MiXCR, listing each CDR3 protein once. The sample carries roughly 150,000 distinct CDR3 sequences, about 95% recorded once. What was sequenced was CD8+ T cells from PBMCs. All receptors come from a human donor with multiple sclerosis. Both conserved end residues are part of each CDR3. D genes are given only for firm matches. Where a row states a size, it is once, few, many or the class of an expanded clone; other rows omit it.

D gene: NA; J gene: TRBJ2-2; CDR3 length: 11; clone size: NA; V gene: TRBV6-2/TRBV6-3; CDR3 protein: CASSQSGELFF; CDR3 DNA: TGTGCCAGCAGCCAAAGCGGGGAGCTGTTTTTT
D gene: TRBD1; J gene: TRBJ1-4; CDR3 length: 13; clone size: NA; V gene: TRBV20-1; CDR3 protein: CSAGDSYNEKLFF; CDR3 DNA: TGCAGTGCTGGGGACAGCTATAATGAAAAACTGTTTTTT
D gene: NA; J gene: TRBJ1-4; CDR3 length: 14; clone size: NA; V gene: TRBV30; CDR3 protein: CAWTPHGGGEKLFF; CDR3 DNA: TGTGCCTGGACCCCCCATGGGGGGGGCGAAAAACTGTTTTTT
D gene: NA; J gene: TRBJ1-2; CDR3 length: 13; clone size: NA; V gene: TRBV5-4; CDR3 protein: CASGPDPAYGYTF; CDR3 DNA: TGTGCCAGCGGTCCGGATCCGGCTTATGGCTACACCTTC
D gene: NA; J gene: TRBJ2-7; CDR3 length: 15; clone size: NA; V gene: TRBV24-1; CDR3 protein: CATSGPEARGYEQYF; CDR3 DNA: TGTGCCACCAGTGGTCCGGAGGCCAGGGGCTACGAGCAGTACTTC
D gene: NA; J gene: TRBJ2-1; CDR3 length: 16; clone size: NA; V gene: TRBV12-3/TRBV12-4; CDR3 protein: CASSPRTASSYNEQFF; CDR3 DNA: TGTGCCAGCAGTCCACGGACAGCGAGCTCCTACAATGAGCAGTTCTTC
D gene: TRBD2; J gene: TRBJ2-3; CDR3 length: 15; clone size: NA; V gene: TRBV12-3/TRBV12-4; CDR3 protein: CASSSGGPNADTQYF; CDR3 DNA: TGTGCCAGCAGTTCGGGGGGGCCAAACGCAGATACGCAGTATTTT
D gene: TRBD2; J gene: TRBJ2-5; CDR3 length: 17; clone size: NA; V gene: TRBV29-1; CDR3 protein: CSVEVGLAPALGETQYF; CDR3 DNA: TGCAGCGTTGAAGTGGGACTAGCGCCGGCATTGGGGGAGACCCAGTACTTC
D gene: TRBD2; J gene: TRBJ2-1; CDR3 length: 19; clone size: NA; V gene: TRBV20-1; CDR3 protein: CSARTLPGGTSGGYNEQFF; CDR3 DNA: TGCAGTGCTAGAACCCTACCCGGCGGGACTAGCGGGGGCTACAATGAGCAGTTCTTC
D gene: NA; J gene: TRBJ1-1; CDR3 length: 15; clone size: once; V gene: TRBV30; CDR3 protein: CAWRAFGQINTEAFF; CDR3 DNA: TGTGCCTGGAGGGCATTCGGACAGATCAACACTGAAGCTTTCTTT
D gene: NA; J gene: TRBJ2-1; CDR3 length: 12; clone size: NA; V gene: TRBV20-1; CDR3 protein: CSARVELYEQFF; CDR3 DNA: TGCAGTGCTAGAGTGGAGCTCTATGAGCAGTTCTTC